Listed below are T cell receptor beta chains from one sample, sequenced in a study of cytomegalovirus exposure and HLA in healthy donors. Measured with immunoSEQ multiplex PCR; TCRdb has only the in-frame clones, and not every one. The sample shows around 130,000 clones, roughly two thirds of them seen only once. The source material was PBMCs. The receptor set was obtained from a young man in good health and CMV-seropositive. The conserved cysteine and the conserved F or W are not part of the CDR3 here. A D gene is named only where the DNA matches it firmly. Rows may omit the clone size; those that give it use once, few, many or a size class.

size,V,D,CDR3
NA,TRBV4-2,TRBD2,ASSQDRAGGDEQY
few,TRBV2,NA,ASRVTGSTEAF
NA,TRBV27,TRBD2,ASSPIGLAGTYEQY
NA,TRBV27,NA,ASRLLGDTGELF
few,TRBV27,NA,ASSLWSRGETQY
NA,TRBV7-7,TRBD2,ASSPLTSGWTGELF
few,TRBV6-5,TRBD1,ASTRTRTGLGWQY
NA,TRBV9,NA,ASSPRGHSGNEQF
once,TRBV11-2,NA,ATPGASYNEQF
NA,TRBV7-6,NA,ASSFLGASPGADTQY
NA,TRBV14,NA,ASSHPGRGIRSYEQY
NA,TRBV2,NA,ASRPRTFTQETQY
NA,TRBV4-2,NA,ASSQVTGDTQY
NA,TRBV9,NA,ASSVARAGNTIY